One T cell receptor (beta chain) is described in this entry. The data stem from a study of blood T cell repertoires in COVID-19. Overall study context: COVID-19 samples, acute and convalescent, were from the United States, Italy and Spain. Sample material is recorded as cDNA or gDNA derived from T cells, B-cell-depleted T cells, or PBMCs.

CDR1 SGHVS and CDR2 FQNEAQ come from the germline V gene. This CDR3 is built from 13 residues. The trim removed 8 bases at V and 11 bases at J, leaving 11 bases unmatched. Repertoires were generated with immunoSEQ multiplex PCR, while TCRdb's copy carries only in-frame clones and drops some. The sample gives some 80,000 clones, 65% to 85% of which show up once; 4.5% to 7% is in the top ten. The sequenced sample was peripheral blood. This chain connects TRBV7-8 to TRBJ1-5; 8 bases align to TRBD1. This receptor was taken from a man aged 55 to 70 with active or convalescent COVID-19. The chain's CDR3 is CASSDRDVLTQHF. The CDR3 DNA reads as TGTGCCAGCTCGGACAGGGATGTCTTGACCCAGCATTTT. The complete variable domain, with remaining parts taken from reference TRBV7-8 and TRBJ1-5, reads GAGVSQSPRYKVAKRGQDVALRCDPISGHVSLFWYQQALGQGPEFLTYFQNEAQLDKSGLPSDRFFAERPEGSVSTLKIQRTQQEDSAVYLCASSDRDVLTQHFGDGTRLSIL.